This TCR beta chain comes out of a study of T cell repertoires in cytomegalovirus infection. Study-level results: CMV carriers with the relevant HLA were identified by cumulative public TCR beta family frequency.

TCRdb reprocessed the reads via MiXCR and lists one record per CDR3 protein. The sample contains about 770,000 distinct CDR3 sequences, about 27% of which appear only once. CDR3 length equals 16 residues. CDR1 LNHNV and CDR2 YYDKDF come from the germline V gene (reference sequence). Unmatched junction bases numbered 8, after V lost 2 bases and J lost 6 bases. About this clonotype itself: No antigen is known for it.

This receptor was obtained from a human donor in good health (CMV status not recorded). Some clones in this sample may be carry-over from other donors' samples. The specimen was cultured CD8+ T cells from PBMCs, collected from culture after CMV antigen stimulation. V is TRBV15 and J is TRBJ1-4; the match to TRBD1 covers 8 bases. The CDR3 here is CATSRTFVDRDEKLFF. CDR3 DNA: TGTGCCACCAGCAGAACCTTTGTGGACAGGGATGAAAAACTGTTTTTT.